This T cell receptor (beta chain) was captured in a study of T cell repertoires in cytomegalovirus infection. TCRdb reprocessed the reads with MiXCR, giving one entry per CDR3 protein. The profile shows 200,000 to 250,000 distinct CDR3 sequences, over 20% of them singletons. The CDR3 has 14 residues. V was pared by 4 bases and J by 6 bases, with 16 bases between. Germline CDR1 is DFQATT and CDR2 is SNEGSKA (reference sequence). The source material was CD8+ T cells from PBMCs. The chain uses TRBV20-1 and TRBJ2-1, with D tentatively TRBD2 (7 bases). The clonotype comes from a human donor in good health (CMV status not recorded). Some clones in this sample may be carry-over from other donors' samples. The CDR3 sequence: CSAIEGGSFNEQFF. Written as DNA, the CDR3 is TGCAGTGCTATCGAGGGGGGGTCGTTCAATGAGCAGTTCTTC.